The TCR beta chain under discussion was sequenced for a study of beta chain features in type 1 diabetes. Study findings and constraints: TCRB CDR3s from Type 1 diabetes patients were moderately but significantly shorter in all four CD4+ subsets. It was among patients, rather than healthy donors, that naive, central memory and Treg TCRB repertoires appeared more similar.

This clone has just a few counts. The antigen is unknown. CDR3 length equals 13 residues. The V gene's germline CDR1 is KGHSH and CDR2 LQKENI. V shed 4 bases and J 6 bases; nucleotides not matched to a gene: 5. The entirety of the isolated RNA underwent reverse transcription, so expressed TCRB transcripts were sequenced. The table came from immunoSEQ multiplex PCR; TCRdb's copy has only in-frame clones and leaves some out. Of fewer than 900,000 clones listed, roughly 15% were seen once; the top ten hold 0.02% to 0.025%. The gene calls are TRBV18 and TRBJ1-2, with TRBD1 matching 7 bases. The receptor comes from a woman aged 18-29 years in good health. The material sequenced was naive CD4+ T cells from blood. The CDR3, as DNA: TGTGCCAGCTCACAACGGGACAGCGATGGCTACACCTTC. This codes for CASSQRDSDGYTF.